What follows is one T cell receptor (beta chain) and its context. The target antigen is unknown. The data belong to a study of T cell responses to AZD1222 COVID-19 vaccine. General study results and limits: Targeting of unmutated variant regions was reportedly seen in nearly half of spike-specific TCRs.

Produced via immunoSEQ multiplex PCR; TCRdb's table is partial and in-frame only. The sample lists some 180,000 clones, roughly 91% occurring once. This TCR derives from an adult who received the MenACWY meningococcal vaccine as a control. Sequenced here: peripheral blood, sampled 28 days after the second dose of the MenACWY control vaccine.

The CDR3 spells CASSLGGGSWNSPLHF. CDR3 sequence (DNA): TGTGCCAGCAGTTTGGGGGGGGGTTCGTGGAATTCACCCCTCCACTTT. The chain employs TRBV27 and TRBJ1-6, with D possibly matching TRBD1 (5 bases). The CDR3 spans 16 residues. The germline V and J ends were trimmed by 3 bases and 7 bases, with 16 bases remaining between them. Germline lookup yields CDR1 MNHEY and CDR2 SMNVEV (reference sequence).